This T cell receptor beta chain was captured by sequencing in a study of metastatic and nonmetastatic thyroid tumors. Turning to the study itself: Blood and tumor or nodule tissue repertoires from malignant and benign thyroid patients were compared. Findings and caveats of the study: Benign nodules were reported to have significantly lower TCR beta diversity than malignant thyroid tumors, in blood and tumor.

Per the original methods: What underpinned the distant-metastasis classifier for papillary thyroid cancer was the set of CDR3 differences across clinicopathological groups. Using MiXCR, TCRdb reanalyzed the PCR reads. Clone size and V and J calls follow TCRdb, not the original study. This table has around 53,000 clones, 20% appearing once. Ten or more counts support this clone. What it binds is not known. This CDR3 has 13 amino acids. Trimming cost V 8 bases and J 9 bases, with 20 bases left between them. The germline V gene encodes CDR1 SQVTM and CDR2 ANQGSEA. Patients underwent thyroid surgery, and none had received any treatment before it.

The chain combines TRBV29-1 with TRBJ2-1; D is perhaps TRBD1 (6 bases). This receptor was taken from a female donor with papillary thyroid cancer or a benign thyroid nodule (not recorded which). Some clones in this sample may be carry-over from other donors' samples. What was sequenced was blood. CDR3 amino acids: CSSASQGIGEQFF. DNA for the CDR3: TGCAGCTCCGCCTCACAGGGTATCGGTGAGCAGTTCTTC.